Listed here are 5 T cell receptor beta chains from one sample, sequenced in a study of T cells in Graves' hyperthyroidism and ophthalmopathy. The investigators amplified TCR beta CDR3 regions from RNA transcripts. The HTBI primer set drove a first-round RT-PCR of the TCR CDR3. TCRdb re-derived calls from the multiplex PCR reads in MiXCR, one entry per CDR3 protein. The data show 200,000 to 250,000 distinct CDR3 sequences, less than 20% seen once. The sample taken for sequencing was blood. All receptors come from a young woman with Graves' ophthalmopathy.

This clonotype came up many times. J is TRBJ1-1 and V is TRBV10-3; D is undetermined. This CDR3 region has 14 residues. Trimming pared 0 bases from V and 5 bases from J, leaving 10 bases between. The germline gives CDR1 ENHRY, CDR2 SYGVKD. The chain's CDR3 is CAISESVTGTEAFF. The DNA for the CDR3 is TGTGCCATCAGTGAGTCTGTGACGGGTACTGAAGCTTTCTTT.

This chain links TRBV19 with TRBJ1-2; 12 nucleotides agree with TRBD1. Germline CDR1 and CDR2: LNHDA and SQIVND (reference sequence). The CDR3 is made up of 17 amino acids. The V segment lost 3 bases and the J segment 4 bases; nucleotides outside the gene matches: 9. This CDR3 reads CASSITGTGGVIYGYTF. For the CDR3, the DNA is TGTGCCAGTAGTATCACGGGGACAGGGGGCGTCATCTATGGCTACACCTTC. The full variable domain, rest sourced from reference TRBV19 and TRBJ1-2, is DGGITQSPKYLFRKEGQNVTLSCEQNLNHDAMYWYRQDPGQGLRLIYYSQIVNDFQKGDIAEGYSVSREKKESFPLTVTSAQKNPTAFYLCASSITGTGGVIYGYTFGSGTRLTVV.

There are many counts of this clonotype. This sequence joins TRBV28 and TRBJ2-5; D is unresolved. CDR1 and CDR2 (germline): MDHEN, SYDVKM. Deletions cut 2 bases from V and 0 bases from J, with 7 bases between. CDR3 length: 14 residues. Written as DNA, the CDR3 is TGTGCCAGCAGTTTAGGCCTCTACCAAGAGACCCAGTACTTC. It is translated as CASSLGLYQETQYF.

This clonotype occurred many times. This chain uses TRBV12-3 or TRBV12-4 with TRBJ1-4; TRBD1 agrees at 8 bases. The CDR3 has 17 residues. V was pared by 2 bases and J by 8 bases, with 13 bases of the junction left unmatched. In DNA form, the CDR3 reads TGTGCCAGCAGTTTAACGCCTCAGGGGGCCCCTCGGGAAAAACTGTTTTTT. Protein: CASSLTPQGAPREKLFF.

This clonotype was counted at least ten times. This chain joins TRBV7-9 and TRBJ1-2; D uncertain. The CDR3 loop spans 14 amino acids. With 7 bases removed from V and 4 bases from J, the gap between germline ends came to 16 bases. Per the germline V gene, CDR1 is SEHNR and CDR2 is FQNEAQ (reference sequence). The CDR3 sequence is CASTLDVAAYGYTF. In nucleotides, the CDR3 is TGTGCCAGCACCCTTGACGTGGCGGCCTATGGCTACACCTTC. The whole variable domain, filled in from reference TRBV7-9 and TRBJ1-2, reads DTGVSQNPRHKITKRGQNVTFRCDPISEHNRLYWYRQTLGQGPEFLTYFQNEAQLEKSRLLSDRFSAERPKGSFSTLEIQRTEQGDSAMYLCASTLDVAAYGYTFGSGTRLTVV.